Presented here are 13 T cell receptor beta chains from one specimen sequenced in a study of post-analysis software for immune sequencing data. Whole-study results and caveats: Patients had higher frequencies than controls of a handful of TRBV segments, including TRBV5-6, TRBV5-1 and TRBV20-1.

Unique molecular identifiers were built into the TCR beta cDNA libraries. TCRdb reanalysed the PCR reads using MiXCR and keeps one entry per CDR3 protein. Among more than 450,000 distinct CDR3 sequences listed, about 40% were seen once. Their recognized antigens are unknown. Sequenced sample: blood. The receptors stem from a girl between 10 and 17 years old with multiple sclerosis.

This rearrangement joins TRBV4-1 to TRBJ1-1, with D maybe TRBD1 (6 bases). CDR3 length equals 14 residues. Germline V gene sequence: CDR1 MGHRA, CDR2 YSYEKL. The ends were cut back, 1 base at V and 4 bases at J, with 10 bases in the middle. CDR3 sequence reads: CASSQAQGPTEAFF. DNA for the CDR3: TGCGCCAGCAGCCAAGCCCAGGGGCCCACTGAAGCTTTCTTT.

This chain links TRBV5-1 with TRBJ2-3, with TRBD2 as a possible D gene (6 bases). The CDR3 has 17 residues. Between the trimmed V and J ends, which lost 0 bases and 2 bases, there was a span of 16 bases. Germline V gene lookup returns CDR1 SGHRS and CDR2 YFSETQ. The CDR3 DNA is TGCGCCAGCAGCTTGGGGAGGCGGGAAACTCACACAGATACGCAGTATTTT. Protein: CASSLGRRETHTDTQYF.

The V call is TRBV7-9, the J call TRBJ2-1; 7 bases are shared with TRBD1. After removal of 0 bases from V and 4 bases from J, the junction contained 6 bases not matched to a gene. Germline values: CDR1 SEHNR, CDR2 FQNEAQ (reference sequence). There are 16 residues in the CDR3. The CDR3 sequence: CASSLAVGQLYNEQFF. Here the CDR3 DNA reads TGTGCCAGCAGCTTAGCGGTGGGACAGCTATACAATGAGCAGTTCTTC. Based on the CDR3 plus reference TRBV7-9 and TRBJ2-1, the full variable domain is DTGVSQNPRHKITKRGQNVTFRCDPISEHNRLYWYRQTLGQGPEFLTYFQNEAQLEKSRLLSDRFSAERPKGSFSTLEIQRTEQGDSAMYLCASSLAVGQLYNEQFFGPGTRLTVL.

The chain uses TRBV6-1 and TRBJ2-5, with D uncertain. CDR3 size: 12 residues. The V end was cut by 7 bases, the J end by 0 bases, with 6 bases between. Germline assignment: CDR1 MNHNS and CDR2 SASEGT. The DNA of the CDR3 is TGTGCCAGCACCCTACACCAAGAGACCCAGTACTTC. Its protein product is CASTLHQETQYF.

The genes are TRBV12-3 or TRBV12-4 and TRBJ2-3, with D uncertain. Trimming stripped 1 base from V and 1 base from J, with 15 bases between. The CDR3 loop spans 17 amino acids. The CDR3 sequence: CASSLERYYFGTDTQYF. DNA of the CDR3: TGTGCCAGCAGTTTAGAACGCTACTACTTTGGCACAGATACGCAGTATTTT.

This clonotype was detected a few times. This chain connects TRBV7-2 to TRBJ1-5; D call uncertain. This CDR3 region has 13 residues. V was pared by 4 bases and J by 5 bases, with 9 bases between. The germline V gene has CDR1 SGHTA and CDR2 FQGNSA. The CDR3 nucleotides are TGTGCCAGCAGCTCCACTCAGCATCAGCCCCAGCATTTT. Its protein is CASSSTQHQPQHF. Full variable domain (rest looked up from reference TRBV7-2 and TRBJ1-5): GAGVSQSPSNKVTEKGKDVELRCDPISGHTALYWYRQSLGQGLEFLIYFQGNSAPDKSGLPSDRFSAERTGGSVSTLTIQRTQQEDSAVYLCASSSTQHQPQHFGDGTRLSIL.

The V gene is TRBV2, the J gene TRBJ2-1; D may match TRBD1 or TRBD2 (6 bases each). The germline gives CDR1 SNHLY, CDR2 FYNNEI. Trimming left V 6 bases short and J 0 bases short, with 12 bases between. The CDR3 length is 15 residues. The chain's CDR3 is CASRKEGGSYNEQFF. CDR3 sequence (DNA): TGTGCCAGCAGGAAGGAGGGGGGCTCCTACAATGAGCAGTTCTTC.

This chain joins TRBV6-6 and TRBJ2-1; 7 nucleotides match TRBD2. CDR3 length equals 16 residues. Germline CDR1 reads MNHNY; CDR2 reads SVGAGI (reference sequence). The junction had 8 bases not matched to a gene; V was cut back by 6 bases and J by 0 bases. The CDR3 DNA is TGTGCCAGCAGAGCGATTAGCGGGTACTCCTACAATGAGCAGTTCTTC. Amino acid sequence: CASRAISGYSYNEQFF.

The table lists this clonotype with a few counts. The CDR3 loop is CASSFEQYF. As DNA, the CDR3 is TGCGCCAGCAGCTTTGAACAGTACTTC. The V and J genes are TRBV5-1 and TRBJ2-7; D unclear. Germline values: CDR1 SGHRS, CDR2 YFSETQ. The V gene lost 2 bases and the J gene lost 10 bases, with 4 bases spanning the gap. This CDR3 is built from 9 residues.

This chain links TRBV12-3 or TRBV12-4 with TRBJ1-2, with D perhaps TRBD1 (5 bases). The CDR3 totals 14 residues. V lost 7 bases to trimming and J lost 4 bases, with 16 bases between them. The CDR3 nucleotides read TGTGCCAGCACCCCCAATCCAGGGTCCTATGGCTACACCTTC. Translated, it gives CASTPNPGSYGYTF.

This clonotype was counted only a few times. The chain is built from TRBV4-1 and TRBJ2-7, with D hard to call. The CDR3 is made up of 11 amino acids. Trimming removed 6 bases from V and 2 bases from J, with 5 bases in between. CDR1 is MGHRA, CDR2 YSYEKL, per germline. CDR3 nucleotides: TGCGCCAGCAGTCACCCCTACGAGCAGTACTTC. This gives the protein CASSHPYEQYF.

The chain recombines TRBV29-1 with TRBJ2-6; TRBD2 agrees at 11 bases. Trimming took 6 bases from V and 0 from J; bases not matched to a gene: 7. CDR1 is SQVTM and CDR2 is ANQGSEA in the germline V gene. This CDR3 comprises 17 residues. The CDR3 loop reads CSVVGTSGLSGANVLTF. CDR3 bases: TGCAGCGTCGTCGGGACTAGCGGTCTCTCTGGGGCCAACGTCCTGACTTTC.

The chain recombines TRBV12-3 or TRBV12-4 with TRBJ2-1, with D perhaps TRBD1 or TRBD2 (7 bases each). Trimming pared 6 bases from V and 8 bases from J, leaving 20 bases between. The CDR3 has 15 residues. The CDR3: CASRGWDRGRDEQFF. For the CDR3, the DNA is TGTGCCAGCAGAGGGTGGGACAGAGGGAGGGATGAGCAGTTCTTC.